This TCR beta chain was obtained from a study of blood T cell repertoires in COVID-19. On this clone: This same CDR3 is encoded by further DNA sequences in the sample.

Trimming stripped 2 bases from V and 0 bases from J, with 12 bases between. The CDR3 is 16 amino acids. Germline V gene lookup returns CDR1 SGHRS and CDR2 YFSETQ. The data were produced by immunoSEQ multiplex PCR, yet TCRdb's version contains in-frame clones alone and is incomplete. The data show over 200,000 clones, about nine tenths seen once. The chain recombines TRBV5-1 with TRBJ2-1, with D unresolved. This receptor was obtained from a human donor in a cohort exposed to, infected with or recovered from COVID-19 (not recorded which). The donor label of this sample is uncertain. The sample consisted of PBMCs or T cells enriched from blood (not recorded which). The CDR3 is CASSLGGESSYNEQFF. The DNA for the CDR3 is TGCGCCAGCAGCTTAGGCGGAGAGAGCTCCTACAATGAGCAGTTCTTC.